Shown below are 18 T cell receptor beta chains from a single sample sequenced in a study of CD8+ T cells in alopecia areata. Extracted RNA was reverse transcribed into cDNA, the sequencing template. Clones were read by immunoSEQ multiplex PCR, and TCRdb kept only the in-frame ones, dropping some. The sample shows 60,000 to 70,000 clones, about 44% of them seen only once. The sequencing used CD8+ T cells sorted from blood, collected at week 0. These receptors were obtained from a human donor with alopecia areata.

DNA for the CDR3: TGTGCCAGCAGTTACAACTTTCCTGGACAGGGTGGTATACAGTACTTC. As protein: CASSYNFPGQGGIQYF. The chain is built from TRBV6-5 and TRBJ2-7; TRBD1 aligns across 8 bases. V lost 2 bases and J lost 10; bases outside the gene matches: 16. The CDR3 contains 16 residues. Germline-derived CDR1 and CDR2 are MNHEY and SVGAGI.

This clone appeared once. The chain recombines TRBV7-9 with TRBJ2-4; 9 positions match TRBD2. The CDR3 spans 16 residues. Trimming cost V 5 bases and J 3 bases; bases outside gene matches: 8. Germline-derived CDR1 and CDR2 are SEHNR and FQNEAQ (reference sequence). DNA of the CDR3: TGTGCCAGCAGCCCGAGGACTAGCGTCCTCAAAAACATTCAGTACTTC. Protein sequence: CASSPRTSVLKNIQYF.

This clone was found a few times. The chain is built from TRBV4-1 and TRBJ2-7; tentative D call: TRBD1 (6 bases). The CDR3 runs 15 residues. V was trimmed by 0 bases and J by 6 bases, leaving 15 bases between them. Germline assignment: CDR1 MGHRA and CDR2 YSYEKL. The CDR3 here is CASSQDQGPSLEQYF. In nucleotides, the CDR3 is TGCGCCAGCAGCCAAGACCAGGGGCCTTCCCTCGAGCAGTACTTC.

This clone appeared a single time. The rearrangement uses TRBV4-1 and TRBJ1-2, with unresolved D. Trimming took 0 bases from V and 2 from J, leaving 7 bases between them. Looked up from germline, CDR1 is MGHRA and CDR2 is YSYEKL. The CDR3 totals 14 residues. CDR3 nucleotide sequence: TGCGCCAGCAGCCAAGAAAGGGCGAACTATGGCTACACCTTC. Translating gives CASSQERANYGYTF.

The chain combines TRBV11-2 with TRBJ2-7; 8 bases agree with TRBD2. Germline-derived CDR1 and CDR2 are SGHAT and FQNNGV. The trim removed 5 bases at V and 5 bases at J, leaving 8 bases unmatched. The CDR3 has 14 residues. The CDR3 sequence is CASSPSGSGNEQYF. Here the CDR3 DNA reads TGTGCCAGCAGCCCAAGCGGGAGTGGGAACGAGCAGTACTTC.

The genes are TRBV28 and TRBJ2-7, with TRBD2 matching 8 bases. The germline V gene encodes CDR1 MDHEN and CDR2 SYDVKM. This CDR3 is 13 amino acids long. J gave up 3 bases and V 7 bases, and 5 bases lay outside the gene matches. CDR3 region: CASTGTSIYEQYF. In DNA form, the CDR3 reads TGTGCCAGCACAGGGACTAGTATCTACGAGCAGTACTTC.

The V and J genes are TRBV27 and TRBJ2-1; a possible D gene is TRBD1 (5 bases). Germline CDR1 and CDR2: MNHEY and SMNVEV (reference sequence). Trimming cost V 4 bases and J 5 bases, with 9 bases left between them. The CDR3 extends over 13 amino acids. The CDR3 DNA follows: TGTGCCAGCAGTTCAGACAGTAACAATGAGCAGTTCTTC. Translation gives CASSSDSNNEQFF.

In DNA form, the CDR3 reads TGCGCCAGCAGACTTGGCGACGTGTGGCGGAAAGCGACGACGGAGACCCAGTACTTC. This sequence encodes CASRLGDVWRKATTETQYF. V gene TRBV5-1 combines with J gene TRBJ2-5, with D uncertain. Germline V CDR1 and CDR2: SGHRS, YFSETQ. The CDR3 is 19 amino acids. V lost 5 bases and J 5 bases, leaving 31 bases between the germline ends.

The chain links TRBV14 to TRBJ1-4, with a possible D match to TRBD1 (5 bases). The length of the CDR3 is 14 residues. Trimming left V 1 base short and J 7 bases short, with 10 bases between. The germline gives CDR1 SGHDN, CDR2 FVKESK. The CDR3, as DNA: TGTGCCAGCAGCCAAGTAAAGGGGAGTGAAAAACTGTTTTTT. Its translation is CASSQVKGSEKLFF.

The chain joins TRBV4-1 to TRBJ2-3, with 7 bases matching TRBD2. Germline V gene lookup returns CDR1 MGHRA and CDR2 YSYEKL. The CDR3 contains 15 residues. V lost 4 bases and J lost 4; bases outside the gene matches: 8. The CDR3 DNA reads TGCGCCAGCAGCCCCGATGCGGGAGTTGCAGATACGCAGTATTTT. This gives the protein CASSPDAGVADTQYF.

The chain is built from TRBV7-3 and TRBJ2-7, with D uncertain. The V and J ends lost 2 bases and 6 bases respectively, with 11 bases between them. The CDR3 contains 13 residues. The germline V gene encodes CDR1 SGHTA and CDR2 FQGTGA. CDR3 in DNA: TGTGCCAGCAGCTTAGACCCTGGCTCCGAGCAGTACTTC. Translating it yields CASSLDPGSEQYF.

This clone occurred a few times. The chain uses TRBV4-1 and TRBJ2-1; no reliable D call. CDR3 size: 13 residues. V shed 1 base and J shed 8 bases, with 9 bases lying between them. Germline-derived CDR1 and CDR2 are MGHRA and YSYEKL. CDR3 DNA: TGCGCCAGCAGCCAAGTTGTTAACGATGAGCAGTTCTTC. Protein product: CASSQVVNDEQFF.

The sample holds a few counts of this clone. The chain recombines TRBV19 with TRBJ2-7, with 9 bases identical to TRBD2. From germline, CDR1 is LNHDA and CDR2 SQIVND (reference sequence). The CDR3 is 14 residues long. Trimming took 3 bases from V and 3 from J; bases not matched to a gene: 3. CDR3 sequence: CASSISGSLYEQYF. CDR3 bases: TGTGCCAGTAGTATTAGCGGGAGTCTCTACGAGCAGTACTTC. Full variable domain (rest looked up from reference TRBV19 and TRBJ2-7): DGGITQSPKYLFRKEGQNVTLSCEQNLNHDAMYWYRQDPGQGLRLIYYSQIVNDFQKGDIAEGYSVSREKKESFPLTVTSAQKNPTAFYLCASSISGSLYEQYFGPGTRLTVT.

The chain recombines TRBV29-1 with TRBJ2-7, with 14 positions matching TRBD2. The CDR3 runs to 14 residues. Germline CDR1 and CDR2: SQVTM and ANQGSEA. The junction had 1 base not matched to a gene; V was cut back by 6 bases and J by 0 bases. CDR3 residues: CSVGTSGSSYEQYF. Here the CDR3 DNA reads TGCAGCGTGGGGACTAGCGGGAGCTCCTACGAGCAGTACTTC.

By sample share, this clone is medium-sized. Other DNA sequences in the same sample also yield this CDR3. This rearrangement joins TRBV15 to TRBJ2-1; 7 bases align to TRBD1. In germline, CDR1 is LNHNV, CDR2 YYDKDF (reference sequence). The J segment lost 2 bases and the V segment lost 5 bases, leaving 6 bases of the junction unmatched. The CDR3 consists of 15 residues. This CDR3 is CATSSRDRPYNEQFF. The DNA of the CDR3 is TGTGCCACCAGCTCTAGGGACAGACCCTACAATGAGCAGTTCTTC.

This chain connects TRBV29-1 to TRBJ2-6; no definite D call. The CDR3 loop spans 16 amino acids. With 1 base removed from V and 0 bases from J, the gap between germline ends came to 10 bases. Germline V gene data show CDR1 as SQVTM and CDR2 as ANQGSEA. For the CDR3, the DNA is TGCAGCGTTGAAGCCCCCGGCCCCTCTGGGGCCAACGTCCTGACTTTC. This translates into CSVEAPGPSGANVLTF. The entire variable domain, with the rest obtained from reference TRBV29-1 and TRBJ2-6, is as follows: SAVISQKPSRDICQRGTSLTIQCQVDSQVTMMFWYRQQPGQSLTLIATANQGSEATYESGFVIDKFPISRPNLTFSTLTVSNMSPEDSSIYLCSVEAPGPSGANVLTFGAGSRLTVL.

This clone was seen only a few times. One end of the junction is discordant with germline, which a read error may explain. The same CDR3 can be traced to other DNA sequences in this sample. The CDR3 bases are TGCGCCAGCAGCTTAGACCAGGGGGGAAACATTCAGTACTTC. It yields the protein CASSLDQGGNIQYF. The chain couples TRBV7-9 to TRBJ2-4, with TRBD1 as a possible D gene (7 bases). The germline gives CDR1 SEHNR, CDR2 FQNEAQ (reference sequence). The CDR3 consists of 14 residues.

The chain uses TRBV2 and TRBJ2-7; 9 nucleotides agree with TRBD1. This CDR3 has 17 residues. V lost 0 bases to trimming and J lost 4 bases; unmatched junction nucleotides: 10. From germline, CDR1 is SNHLY and CDR2 FYNNEI. CDR3 sequence reads: CASSEARVGTGLYEQYF. The CDR3 DNA is TGTGCCAGCAGTGAAGCGCGCGTTGGGACAGGGCTATACGAGCAGTACTTC. Filled out from reference TRBV2 and TRBJ2-7, the complete variable domain reads EPEVTQTPSHQVTQMGQEVILRCVPISNHLYFYWYRQILGQKVEFLVSFYNNEISEKSEIFDDQFSVERPDGSNFTLKIRSTKLEDSAMYFCASSEARVGTGLYEQYFGPGTRLTVT.